This section outlines one T cell receptor beta chain sequence together with its context. This entry is derived from a study of T-cell reconstitution after alpha-beta-depleted transplantation in children. After removal of 7 bases from V and 2 bases from J, the junction contained 6 bases not matched to a gene. The CDR3 is 16 amino acids. It was with unique molecular identifiers that the TCRbeta library was prepared. MiXCR was run by TCRdb on the PCR reads, yielding one entry per CDR3 protein. This sample has some 520,000 distinct CDR3 sequences, with 30% to 35% found just once. The sequence derives from a human donor who donated a stem cell graft to a child with aplastic anemia. Sequencing used PBMCs from the stem cell graft donor, obtained from the stem cell graft. The chain employs TRBV12-3 or TRBV12-4 and TRBJ2-1; 12 bases are shared with TRBD2. The CDR3 protein is CASKLSSGRAYNEQFF. The CDR3 DNA reads as TGTGCCAGCAAACTATCTAGCGGGAGGGCCTACAATGAGCAGTTCTTC.